A selection of T cell receptor beta chains follows, all from one sample in a study of T cells expressing NK-cell markers. TCRdb reprocessed the 5' RACE reads; each CDR3 protein has one entry and no DNA is given. This listing includes fewer than 400,000 distinct CDR3 sequences. Sequencing input: blood T cells: a sorted CD56 or NKG2C T cell subset, CD4+ or CD8+ T cells, or bulk PBMC T cells (not recorded which). The receptor source for this set is a man aged 18-75 years in good health. Each CDR3 is given with its conserved first and last residue. The order of the fields is V gene, CDR3 length, J gene, CDR3 protein.

>TRBV6-1|13|TRBJ2-7
CASSRISSYEQYF
>TRBV6-6|17|TRBJ2-6
CATSKGGHSSGANVLTF
>TRBV11-2|20|TRBJ2-3
CASSLNPTTSGGPSTDTQYF
>TRBV14|17|TRBJ1-3
CASSYTAGSNSGNTIYF
>TRBV21-1|14|TRBJ2-7
CASRLSTSSYEQYF
>TRBV7-3|13|TRBJ2-7
CASRWTGAYEQYF
>TRBV9|14|TRBJ2-5
CASSIDYSGETQYF
>TRBV12-3/TRBV12-4|15|TRBJ2-2
CASRYRAANTGELFF
>TRBV6-1|14|TRBJ2-2
CASSSRRGTGELFF
>TRBV14|22|TRBJ2-3
CASSHYPKGTSGVRLRKDTQYF
>TRBV6-5|13|TRBJ2-7
CASSYGSGGPAYF
>TRBV4-2|15|TRBJ1-2
CASSQLDRGVGGYTF
>TRBV6-5|15|TRBJ2-1
CASSLDRVFSNEQFF
>TRBV4-2|15|TRBJ1-3
CASRGRTGSGNTIYF